This is a list of T cell receptor beta chains from one sample in a study of technical replicates of blood from a few donors. Some clones are missing from TCRdb's copy, which holds only in-frame ones; the method was immunoSEQ multiplex PCR. The table has under 65,000 clones, approximately 86% seen once. The material sequenced was PBMCs. All receptors derive from a human donor in good health. Some clones in this sample may be carry-over from other donors' samples. Both conserved end residues are trimmed from each CDR3. Each record gives: V gene, CDR3 length, CDR3 protein.

>TRBV6-5|13
ASSRAGQGAYEQY
>TRBV6-4|13
ASSDTGTGHNEQF
>TRBV18|13
ASSPAYSSGNTIY
>TRBV18|14
ASSPRTTSGYNEQF
>TRBV4-2|14
ASSQEGGLVTDTQY
>TRBV7-8|14
ASSLARNFGVYEQY
>TRBV7-2|12
ASSLVRIDYEQY
>TRBV9|11
ASSPGPGNTIY
>TRBV19|13
ASSMLGGESNEQF
>TRBV7-2|15
ASSLGAGLAGPYEQY
>TRBV4-2|13
ASSPDRGWVSEQY
>TRBV9|14
ASSAPGSGGPDTQY
>TRBV7-9|14
ASSPSGPRAGTEAF
>TRBV7-2|16
ASSLGTSGRRIGGELF
>TRBV27|11
ASSLKTVTEAF
>TRBV4-2|15
ASSQDVGTTSTDTQY
>TRBV5-6|14
ASSDEWLAGSYEQY
>TRBV7-6|16
ASSNHERGATGANVLT
>TRBV4-2|12
ASSPSAGNGELF
>TRBV12-2|13
ASREKAGKYYEQY
>TRBV7-7|16
ASSSTTPGRGWNQPQH
>TRBV30|9
AWSVSTEAF
>TRBV27|12
ASTPSRLNTEAF